This note documents a single TCR beta chain sequence. What it binds is not known. These data come from a study of T cells after yellow fever vaccination. Study-level points and caveats: Researchers cautioned that FACS-sorted repertoires could harbor abundant clonotypes contaminating from the bulk population. Reappearing after the booster were most of the clones from primary vaccination (around 96% CD4, about 87% CD8). Only a minor proportion of clonotypes was detected across both CD4 and CD8 compartments. Peaking faster, on day 5 versus 15, the secondary response was nonetheless weaker.

TCRdb reprocessed the 5' RACE reads with MiXCR, giving one entry per CDR3 protein. The data hold about 510,000 distinct CDR3 sequences, with 21% observed a single time. The V end was cut by 4 bases, the J end by 7 bases, with 5 bases between. The length of the CDR3 is 11 residues. Germline V CDR1 and CDR2: SNHLY, FYNNEI. This sample comprised PBMCs, obtained 21 days after the first yellow fever vaccination. The TCR was taken from a man between 18 and 29 years old who received the YFV17D yellow fever vaccine. This chain links TRBV2 with TRBJ2-1; D not certain. The CDR3 region has the DNA TGTGCCAGCAGTGGGGTAAATGAGCAGTTCTTC. This encodes CASSGVNEQFF.